The text below deals with one T cell receptor beta chain. Its antigen remains unknown. This record belongs to a study of OX40 agonist ivuxolimab in advanced cancers. Here immunoSEQ multiplex PCR was the method, and the copy in TCRdb shows in-frame clones only, minus some. The table records under 65,000 clones, nearly 90% of them present only once. Trimming stripped 5 bases from V and 3 bases from J, with 10 bases between. CDR1 is SGHAT, CDR2 FQDESV, per germline (reference sequence). There are 14 residues in the CDR3. Broader study findings: CD8+ T cells were the subset that, on average, had more expanded clones than CD4+.

The TCR originated in an adult with an advanced solid tumor such as melanoma, head and neck, liver or kidney cancer. V is TRBV11-1 and J is TRBJ2-2; possible D gene TRBD2, 6 bases. Sample: CD4+ or CD8+ T cells sorted from blood, taken in a trial of the OX40 agonist ivuxolimab. CDR3 in amino acids: CASSRETDTGELFF. DNA of the CDR3: TGTGCCAGCAGCCGGGAGACGGACACCGGGGAGCTGTTTTTT.